The rows below give T cell receptor beta chains drawn from one sample of a study of T cells in localized non-small cell lung cancer. Measured with immunoSEQ multiplex PCR; TCRdb has only the in-frame clones, and not every one. The data show about 74,000 clones, 65% to 85% seen once. The starting material was peripheral blood, obtained before any cancer treatment. The source of these receptors is a female donor aged 60 or older with stage I lung adenocarcinoma. Each CDR3 is given without its conserved first and last residue. A clone size is listed for some rows: how often the clone was seen (once, few, many), or a class if it is expanded.

size | J | V | CDR3
once | TRBJ2-1 | TRBV7-7 | ASSPELAGGSYNEQF
- | TRBJ1-1 | TRBV5-1 | ASSPLDRDTEAF
- | TRBJ1-5 | TRBV6-4 | ASSDLGTGGPYSNQPQH
- | TRBJ1-3 | TRBV18 | ASSPRTQPGRDSGNTIY
- | TRBJ2-1 | TRBV5-1 | ASSTSPGEGEQF
- | TRBJ1-2 | TRBV27 | ASSPPGRANGYT
once | TRBJ2-1 | TRBV19 | ASTPAGRAVNEQF
- | TRBJ1-4 | TRBV27 | ASSFRASEKLF
- | TRBJ1-5 | TRBV27 | ASSTQGSNQPQH
- | TRBJ2-1 | TRBV9 | ASSMTSREQF
once | TRBJ2-7 | TRBV7-3 | ASSLTGGGSSYEQY
few | TRBJ1-3 | TRBV9 | ASSVGTGGNSGNTIY
- | TRBJ1-2 | TRBV5-1 | ASRIQRSYGYT
- | TRBJ1-1 | TRBV7-9 | ASSLAAETTEAF
few | TRBJ2-2 | TRBV28 | ASSTNTGELF
- | TRBJ1-2 | TRBV7-9 | ASSLFTGTGNGYT
- | TRBJ2-3 | TRBV11-2 | ATGGLAADTQY
- | TRBJ2-7 | TRBV29-1 | SVVWGAEQY
- | TRBJ1-2 | TRBV21-1 | ASSKVETGGDGYT
- | TRBJ2-1 | TRBV29-1 | SVERENYNEQF
- | TRBJ1-1 | TRBV7-6 | ASSFEQGWKGTEAF
- | - | TRBV19 | ASSSTRTGYEQY
few | TRBJ2-3 | TRBV4-3 | ASSSSGRYGDTQY
once | TRBJ1-6 | TRBV23-1 | ASSHQGRVGNSPLH
- | TRBJ2-3 | TRBV18 | ASSPPSSDTQY
- | TRBJ2-2 | TRBV5-4 | ASSTTTGELF
few | TRBJ1-2 | TRBV4-1 | ASSQRFNYGYT
- | TRBJ1-3 | TRBV6-5 | ASSNGWGPGNTIY
- | TRBJ2-3 | TRBV6-5 | ASSYSRTYTDTQY
- | TRBJ1-2 | TRBV6-6 | ASRSEQGARAPGYT
- | TRBJ1-3 | TRBV9 | ASSVEDSSGNTIY
- | TRBJ2-3 | TRBV5-4 | ASSLAGTSTDTQY
- | TRBJ2-2 | TRBV6-1 | ASMRDRGYTGELF
- | TRBJ2-2 | TRBV15 | ATSRDGLAATGELF
- | TRBJ1-2 | TRBV19 | ASRENKDSNYGYT
- | TRBJ1-2 | TRBV9 | ASSVPLTGSNYGYT
few | TRBJ1-3 | TRBV5-1 | ASSWTGPQLSGNTIY
- | TRBJ2-1 | TRBV15 | ATSRTPQGQGEDEQF
- | TRBJ2-7 | TRBV9 | ASSVATGGRGEQY
- | TRBJ2-7 | TRBV6-6 | ASSRISYEQY
- | TRBJ2-4 | TRBV6-5 | ASRTSEAKNIQY
- | TRBJ2-1 | TRBV4-3 | ASSQDAGGGEQF
few | TRBJ2-3 | TRBV10-3 | AISESRGLNTDTQY
- | TRBJ2-3 | TRBV18 | ASSRAYTGTGGSTDTQY
- | TRBJ2-6 | TRBV11-3 | ASCPPGANVLT
- | TRBJ2-5 | TRBV2 | ASSETVGETQY
- | TRBJ2-7 | TRBV10-1 | ASSEGTGPYEQY
few | TRBJ1-1 | TRBV7-2 | ASSYFKAEAF
- | TRBJ1-2 | TRBV6-5 | ASRRGNYGYT
- | TRBJ1-2 | TRBV5-1 | ASSRTGKDGYT